Here is one T cell receptor (beta chain) with its context. Antigen unknown. Looked up from germline, CDR1 is SGHVS and CDR2 is FNYEAQ. There are 16 residues in the CDR3. After removal of 5 bases from V and 6 bases from J, the junction contained 13 bases not matched to a gene. Using RNA transcripts as the source, TCR beta CDR3 regions were amplified. First-round RT-PCR targeting the TCR CDR3 was performed with the HTBI primer set. Using its own MiXCR run on the multiplex PCR reads, TCRdb lists one record per CDR3 protein. This sample carries about 380,000 distinct CDR3 sequences, about 18% of them seen once, and the ten largest clones take 35% to 45%. This sample was included in a study of T cells in Graves' hyperthyroidism and ophthalmopathy. Patients having uncontrolled infection, another autoimmune disease, pregnancy or lactation were not included. General study points: Ophthalmopathy was distinguished from stable hyperthyroidism by 13 V-J signatures. Also found in blood were most expanded thyroid clonotypes above 0.001.

The TCR comes from a man aged 18 to 29 with Graves' ophthalmopathy. This rearrangement joins TRBV7-6 to TRBJ2-1, with 7 nucleotides matching TRBD1. The sample comprised blood. The CDR3 loop is CASSPTTGDSSNEQFF. The CDR3 DNA reads as TGTGCCAGCAGCCCAACTACAGGGGACAGCTCCAATGAGCAGTTCTTC.